The next 14 T cell receptor beta chains were all read from a single sample in a study of blood T cell repertoires in COVID-19. Measured with immunoSEQ multiplex PCR; TCRdb has only the in-frame clones, and not every one. The table lists under 300,000 clones, around 88% of them singletons, with about 5.7% in the top ten. The sequenced sample consisted of peripheral blood. These receptors were collected from a man older than 75 with acute or convalescent COVID-19.

J is TRBJ1-5 and V is TRBV2, with TRBD1 as a possible D gene (6 bases). Germline values: CDR1 SNHLY, CDR2 FYNNEI. V was cut by 5 bases and J by 0 bases, with 11 bases left in between. CDR3 length equals 15 residues. DNA of the CDR3: TGTGCCAGCAGTTATGGACAGTATAGCAATCAGCCCCAGCATTTT. Protein: CASSYGQYSNQPQHF.

The chain combines TRBV9 with TRBJ2-1, with TRBD1 identical over 8 bases. Germline V gene lookup returns CDR1 SGDLS and CDR2 YYNGEE. The CDR3 sequence is 15 residues long. V shed 4 bases and J 1 base; nucleotides not matched to a gene: 4. CDR3 DNA: TGTGCCAGCAGCCCAGGGACAGGTTCCTACAATGAGCAGTTCTTC. Protein sequence: CASSPGTGSYNEQFF.

In DNA form, the CDR3 reads TGCGCCAGCAGCCAGAGGGATTTGGGTTCACCCCTCCACTTT. Protein: CASSQRDLGSPLHF. This sequence joins TRBV5-1 and TRBJ1-6; unclear D gene. CDR3 length equals 14 residues. CDR1 and CDR2 from the germline V gene are SGHRS and YFSETQ. Trimming removed 4 bases at V and 9 bases at J, with 14 bases between.

This sequence joins TRBV4-2 and TRBJ1-6, with a weak D call TRBD1 (5 bases). CDR3 length equals 15 residues. Germline V gene data show CDR1 as LGHNA and CDR2 as YNFKEQ. V lost 3 bases to trimming and J lost 7 bases, with 13 bases between them. DNA of the CDR3: TGTGCCAGCAGCCACTCCGGGCAGGGAAATTCACCCCTCCACTTT. Translation: CASSHSGQGNSPLHF.

The chain joins TRBV5-4 to TRBJ2-3, with 9 nucleotides matching TRBD1. CDR1 and CDR2 (germline): SGHNT, YYREEE (reference sequence). J gave up 3 bases and V 2 bases, and 4 bases lay outside the gene matches. This CDR3 contains 15 residues. CDR3 amino acids: CASSFGGQGTDTQYF. The CDR3 DNA reads as TGTGCCAGCAGCTTCGGGGGACAGGGAACAGATACGCAGTATTTT.

V usage is TRBV5-1 and J usage is TRBJ1-3; tentatively, D is TRBD1 (5 bases). Germline CDR1 SGHRS, CDR2 YFSETQ. The V end lost 0 bases, the J end lost 2 bases, and 9 bases lay between the germline ends. CDR3 length: 15 amino acids. The DNA of the CDR3 is TGCGCCAGCAGCTTGGTTGCAGGGACTGGAAACACCATATATTTT. The encoded protein is CASSLVAGTGNTIYF.

V is TRBV14 and J is TRBJ2-5; 9 positions agree with TRBD2. Germline trimming cut 2 bases from V and 5 bases from J; bases unmatched to any gene: 18. In germline, CDR1 is SGHDN, CDR2 FVKESK. There are 19 residues in the CDR3. CDR3 sequence: CASSQTVGLAGRAVETQYF. The CDR3 DNA reads TGTGCCAGCAGCCAAACGGTCGGGCTAGCGGGAAGGGCGGTGGAGACCCAGTACTTC.

V and J are TRBV18 and TRBJ2-7, with 11 nucleotides matching TRBD1. The V gene's germline CDR1 is KGHSH and CDR2 LQKENI. V was pared by 4 bases and J by 3 bases, with 5 bases of the junction left unmatched. The CDR3 length is 15 residues. The CDR3 DNA reads TGTGCCAGCTCACAAGGGACAGGGGGTGGCTACGAGCAGTACTTC. As protein: CASSQGTGGGYEQYF.

The sample holds one count of this clone. This chain uses TRBV11-2 with TRBJ2-7; D remains ambiguous. Germline CDR1 is SGHAT and CDR2 is FQNNGV. This CDR3 is built from 12 residues. Between the trimmed V and J ends, which lost 1 base and 3 bases, there was a span of 4 bases. CDR3 in amino acids: CASSLVIYEQYF. Written as DNA, the CDR3 is TGTGCCAGCAGCTTAGTAATCTACGAGCAGTACTTC.

The chain has TRBV6-5 and TRBJ1-5; D is unclear. CDR3 length: 16 residues. Germline CDR1 MNHEY, CDR2 SVGAGI. The V end was cut by 0 bases, the J end by 5 bases, with 14 bases between. CDR3 loop: CASSYSRYPPHQPQHF. CDR3 sequence (DNA): TGTGCCAGCAGTTACTCGAGATACCCGCCCCATCAGCCCCAGCATTTT.

This clone was observed once. This chain connects TRBV30 to TRBJ1-5, with 9 bases aligning to TRBD1. With V trimmed by 2 bases and J by 4 bases, 9 bases remained unmatched. The CDR3 covers 16 residues. CDR1 is GTSNPN, CDR2 SVGIG, per germline (reference sequence). The CDR3 sequence: CAWSLTRTGENQPQHF. As DNA, the CDR3 is TGTGCCTGGAGTCTTACCCGGACAGGGGAGAATCAGCCCCAGCATTTT.

This sequence joins TRBV5-8 and TRBJ1-5; weak D call: TRBD1 (5 bases). From germline, CDR1 is SGHTS and CDR2 YDEGEE. This CDR3 contains 16 residues. Trimming stripped 6 bases from V and 0 bases from J, with 16 bases between. This CDR3 is CASIRGWQNSNQPQHF. As DNA, the CDR3 is TGTGCCAGCATCCGGGGGTGGCAGAATAGCAATCAGCCCCAGCATTTT.

This chain connects TRBV11-1 to TRBJ2-3; 10 bases line up with TRBD2. CDR1 SGHAT and CDR2 FQDESV come from the germline V gene (reference sequence). The CDR3 loop spans 16 amino acids. J gave up 1 base and V 2 bases, and 3 bases lay outside the gene matches. Here the CDR3 reads CASSLLTSGGTDTQYF. DNA of the CDR3: TGTGCCAGCAGCTTACTCACTAGCGGGGGCACAGATACGCAGTATTTT.

This chain joins TRBV10-1 and TRBJ1-2, with D unresolved. CDR1 and CDR2 from the germline V gene are WNHNN and SYGVQD (reference sequence). This CDR3 has 11 residues. In DNA form, the CDR3 reads TGCGCTTCGGAGGGCAACTATGGCTACACCTTC. Encoded protein: CASEGNYGYTF.